This T cell receptor beta chain stems from a study of patients and donors after allogeneic stem cell transplantation. TCRdb independently ran MiXCR on the RT-PCR reads; one entry per CDR3 protein. The sample has 98,000 or so distinct CDR3 sequences; approximately 35% are singletons. The CDR3 covers 17 residues. Germline assignment: CDR1 MNHEY and CDR2 SMNVEV (reference sequence). V was pared by 2 bases and J by 5 bases, with 18 bases between. Input material: blood, either unsorted or a sorted T cell fraction (not recorded which). The chain couples TRBV27 to TRBJ2-2; possible D gene TRBD2, 6 bases. The receptor was isolated from a human donor who was either an allogeneic HSCT recipient or a stem cell or donor lymphocyte infusion donor (not recorded which). It is not recorded whose cells these are; they may come from a transplant donor. This CDR3 reads CASSLTHTSGQTGELFF. The CDR3, as DNA: TGTGCCAGCAGTTTAACACACACAAGCGGGCAGACCGGGGAGCTGTTTTTT.